This T cell receptor (beta chain) was profiled in a study of blood T cells in healthy people across ages. Turning to the study itself: T cells yielded about one barcoded beta molecule per two cells through template switching.

The CDR3 extends over 13 amino acids. V dropped 6 bases and J dropped 3 bases, with 12 bases sitting between them. Germline CDR1 reads MNHEY; CDR2 reads SVGEGT. Sample-barcoded 5' priming and a J-beta primer mix drove a second PCR of 7 to 11 cycles. TCRdb reprocessed the 5' RACE reads via MiXCR and lists one record per CDR3 protein. The table has roughly 2 million distinct CDR3 sequences, around 48% seen once. This clonotype was detected only a few times. Sequenced sample: blood. V usage is TRBV6-2 or TRBV6-3 and J usage is TRBJ2-7; the D is unclear. The source is a woman between 35 and 50 years old in good health. The CDR3 DNA reads as TGTGCCAGCAGCTACCGGGCAGGCTACGAGCAGTACTTC. As protein: CASSYRAGYEQYF.